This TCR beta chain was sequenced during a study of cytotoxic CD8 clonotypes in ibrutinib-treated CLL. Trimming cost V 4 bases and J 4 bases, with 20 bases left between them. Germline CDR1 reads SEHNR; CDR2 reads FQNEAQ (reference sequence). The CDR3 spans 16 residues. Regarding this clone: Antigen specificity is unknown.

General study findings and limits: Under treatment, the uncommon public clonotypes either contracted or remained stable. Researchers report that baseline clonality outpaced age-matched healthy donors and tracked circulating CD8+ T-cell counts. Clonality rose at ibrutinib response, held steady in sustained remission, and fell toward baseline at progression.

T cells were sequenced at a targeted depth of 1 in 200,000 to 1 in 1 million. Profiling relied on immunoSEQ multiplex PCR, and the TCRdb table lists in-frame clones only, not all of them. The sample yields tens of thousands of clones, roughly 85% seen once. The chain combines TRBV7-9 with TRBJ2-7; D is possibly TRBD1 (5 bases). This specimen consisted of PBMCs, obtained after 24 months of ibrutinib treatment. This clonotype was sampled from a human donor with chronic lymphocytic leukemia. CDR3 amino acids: CASSSSGFPLPYEQYF. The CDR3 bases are TGTGCCAGCAGCTCATCAGGGTTTCCCCTGCCTTACGAGCAGTACTTC.